This passage covers 27 T cell receptor beta chains from one sample sequenced in a study of T cell repertoires in cytomegalovirus infection. In TCRdb, the reads were re-called with MiXCR into one record per CDR3 protein. This sample has 600,000 to 800,000 distinct CDR3 sequences, with roughly 26% found just once. Sample: CD8+ T cells from PBMCs. These receptors originate from a human donor in good health (CMV status not recorded). Some clones in this sample may be carry-over from other donors' samples.

In its sample, this clonotype was seen a few times. The chain carries TRBV6-6 and TRBJ1-5; 9 bases agree with TRBD1. V was clipped by 1 base and J by 5 bases; unmatched bases: 0. CDR1 MNHNY and CDR2 SVGAGI come from the germline V gene (reference sequence). The CDR3 totals 14 residues. The CDR3 spells CASSYYRGHQPQHF. In DNA form, the CDR3 reads TGTGCCAGCAGTTACTACAGGGGGCATCAGCCCCAGCATTTT.

This clonotype has a count of ten or more. The chain is built from TRBV7-6 and TRBJ2-7; 8 nucleotides agree with TRBD2. V lost 5 bases, J lost 3 bases, and 0 bases stayed unmatched. Germline-derived CDR1 and CDR2 are SGHVS and FNYEAQ. The CDR3 sequence is 12 residues long. The CDR3 loop reads CASSAGGYEQYF. DNA of the CDR3: TGTGCCAGCAGCGCGGGGGGCTACGAGCAGTACTTC.

This clonotype has just a few counts. In nucleotides, the CDR3 is TGTGCCAGCAGTCGGACAGGGAGGAATTCACCCCTCCACTTT. Translation gives CASSRTGRNSPLHF. The V gene is TRBV6-6, the J gene TRBJ1-6; 8 nucleotides align to TRBD1. Germline CDR1 is MNHNY and CDR2 is SVGAGI (reference sequence). V lost 5 bases to trimming and J lost 7 bases; unmatched junction nucleotides: 4. This CDR3 contains 14 residues.

The chain has TRBV4-1 and TRBJ2-7, with D perhaps matching TRBD1 (6 bases). CDR1 MGHRA and CDR2 YSYEKL come from the germline V gene. Trimming cost V 0 bases and J 3 bases, with 15 bases left between them. This CDR3 region has 16 residues. The CDR3 sequence is CASSQDITGRNYEQYF. As DNA, the CDR3 is TGCGCCAGCAGCCAAGATATAACAGGGCGAAACTACGAGCAGTACTTC.

The sample holds a few counts of this clonotype. The CDR3 nucleotides read TGCAGCGTAGCCGGGACAGCAACTAATGAAAAACTGTTTTTT. It specifies CSVAGTATNEKLFF. The rearrangement uses TRBV29-1 and TRBJ1-4; 7 bases are shared with TRBD1. V gave up 6 bases and J gave up 0 bases; unmatched junction bases: 4. The germline V gene encodes CDR1 SQVTM and CDR2 ANQGSEA. This CDR3 contains 14 residues. The whole variable domain, remainder taken from reference TRBV29-1 and TRBJ1-4, is SAVISQKPSRDICQRGTSLTIQCQVDSQVTMMFWYRQQPGQSLTLIATANQGSEATYESGFVIDKFPISRPNLTFSTLTVSNMSPEDSSIYLCSVAGTATNEKLFFGSGTQLSVL.

This sequence joins TRBV29-1 and TRBJ1-2, with TRBD1 matching over 8 bases. Trimming took 4 bases from V and 0 from J; bases not matched to a gene: 4. Germline V lookup: CDR1 SQVTM, CDR2 ANQGSEA. The CDR3 is made up of 14 amino acids. In nucleotides, the CDR3 is TGCAGCGTTGGGTCGGGACAGGCTAACTATGGCTACACCTTC. Translated, it gives CSVGSGQANYGYTF.

This clonotype was detected only a few times. CDR3 sequence: CASSPNPSYEQYF. CDR3 bases: TGCGCCAGCAGCCCTAACCCATCCTACGAGCAGTACTTC. The genes are TRBV4-1 and TRBJ2-7, with D unclear. This CDR3 comprises 13 residues. The germline V gene encodes CDR1 MGHRA and CDR2 YSYEKL. The V end was cut by 4 bases, the J end by 1 base, with 8 bases between.

This clonotype turned up a few times. The chain has TRBV5-6 and TRBJ2-1; the D is unclear. The CDR3 spans 14 residues. The germline gives CDR1 SGHDT, CDR2 YYEEEE. The V end lost 0 bases, the J end lost 1 base, and 5 bases lay between the germline ends. The CDR3 here is CASSLVRSYNEQFF. The CDR3 DNA reads TGTGCCAGCAGCTTGGTCCGGTCCTACAATGAGCAGTTCTTC.

This clonotype was recorded at least ten times. The rearrangement links TRBV7-6 to TRBJ2-2; no firm D call. Germline V gene data show CDR1 as SGHVS and CDR2 as FNYEAQ. This CDR3 contains 12 residues. The V and J ends lost 4 bases and 4 bases respectively, with 4 bases between them. CDR3 protein: CASSSTTGELFF. The CDR3 DNA follows: TGTGCCAGCAGCTCCACCACCGGGGAGCTGTTTTTT.

This clonotype was found many times. The CDR3: CASSFLAGIIYNEQFF. The DNA of the CDR3 is TGTGCCAGCAGTTTTCTAGCGGGGATCATCTACAATGAGCAGTTCTTC. The V and J genes are TRBV6-2 or TRBV6-3 and TRBJ2-1; 9 bases are a match to TRBD2. V gave up 4 bases and J gave up 3 bases; unmatched junction bases: 7. The CDR3 totals 16 residues. Germline CDR1 MNHEY, CDR2 SVGEGT.

The sample holds a few counts of this clonotype. The rearrangement links TRBV10-3 to TRBJ1-3; TRBD1 aligns across 9 bases. CDR1 ENHRY and CDR2 SYGVKD come from the germline V gene. CDR3 length: 15 residues. The J segment lost 3 bases and the V segment lost 7 bases, leaving 7 bases of the junction unmatched. CDR3 sequence reads: CAIKVQGALGNTIYF. In nucleotides, the CDR3 is TGTGCCATCAAGGTACAGGGGGCTCTTGGAAACACCATATATTTT.

This clonotype was recorded a few times. The rearrangement joins TRBV9 to TRBJ2-6; D is ambiguous. The germline V and J ends were trimmed by 3 bases and 0 bases, with 10 bases remaining between them. The CDR3 has 16 amino acids. The germline CDR1 and CDR2 sequences are SGDLS and YYNGEE. In DNA form, the CDR3 reads TGTGCCAGCAGCGCCCCCGATGTCTCTGGGGCCAACGTCCTGACTTTC. Its translation: CASSAPDVSGANVLTF.

The J gene is TRBJ1-1, the V gene TRBV6-5, with no clear D. Trimming shortened V by 6 bases and J by 5 bases, and 13 bases separated the two germline ends. Germline assignment: CDR1 MNHEY and CDR2 SVGAGI. The CDR3 is made up of 13 amino acids. This chain's CDR3 is CASSSGWETEAFF. CDR3 nucleotide sequence: TGTGCCAGCAGCTCGGGGTGGGAAACTGAAGCTTTCTTT.

The chain employs TRBV20-1 and TRBJ1-4; D might be TRBD1 (5 bases). Germline CDR1 is DFQATT and CDR2 is SNEGSKA (reference sequence). The V and J ends lost 0 bases and 8 bases respectively, with 22 bases between them. This CDR3 spans 17 amino acids. The CDR3 loop reads CSARDLTGTPFREKLFF. CDR3 coding DNA: TGCAGTGCTAGAGACCTTACCGGGACGCCATTCCGGGAAAAACTGTTTTTT.

This clonotype has more than one count but fewer than ten. This sequence joins TRBV19 and TRBJ1-2; no clear D gene. Deletions cut 6 bases from V and 4 bases from J, with 15 bases between. CDR3 size: 14 residues. The V gene's germline CDR1 is LNHDA and CDR2 SQIVND (reference sequence). CDR3 region: CASRPPARIYGYTF. The CDR3 DNA sequence: TGTGCCAGTAGACCCCCAGCTAGAATCTATGGCTACACCTTC.

This clonotype was found many times. This chain joins TRBV28 and TRBJ2-3, with TRBD2 matching 8 bases. J was trimmed by 6 bases and V by 2 bases; bases with no gene match: 13. This CDR3 has 17 amino acids. Germline values: CDR1 MDHEN, CDR2 SYDVKM. CDR3 residues: CASSLPTSGGKGDTQYF. CDR3 nucleotide sequence: TGTGCCAGCAGTTTACCTACGAGCGGGGGTAAAGGTGATACGCAGTATTTT.

This clonotype has only one observation. Given a much more abundant clone one base away, this may be a read error. This chain uses TRBV6-6 with TRBJ2-3; 7 bases match TRBD2. The CDR3 runs to 14 residues. Germline lookup yields CDR1 MNHNY and CDR2 SVGAGI (reference sequence). The DNA of the CDR3 is TGTGCCAGCAGTTATACGACTAGCACAGATATGCAGTATTTT. Protein product: CASSYTTSTDMQYF.

V is TRBV28 and J is TRBJ2-1, with no clear D. V gave up 8 bases and J gave up 8 bases, with 16 bases separating them. The germline CDR1 and CDR2 sequences are MDHEN and SYDVKM. The CDR3 has 13 residues. The CDR3 DNA is TGTGCCAGCGACGAAACGCCTCCGGATGAGCAGTTCTTC. Translated, it gives CASDETPPDEQFF.

This chain connects TRBV28 to TRBJ2-1; D is unclear. Germline V lookup: CDR1 MDHEN, CDR2 SYDVKM. Trimming removed 3 bases from V and 3 bases from J, with 9 bases in between. This CDR3 has 14 amino acids. The CDR3 sequence: CASSLTNIYNEQFF. The CDR3 DNA sequence: TGTGCCAGCAGTTTGACGAACATCTACAATGAGCAGTTCTTC.

This chain uses TRBV15 with TRBJ1-5; D is unclear. This CDR3 has 15 amino acids. Per the germline V gene, CDR1 is LNHNV and CDR2 is YYDKDF (reference sequence). Trimming stripped 3 bases from V and 7 bases from J, with 16 bases between. Here the CDR3 reads CATSSSRRTNQPQHF. The CDR3, as DNA: TGTGCCACCAGCAGTTCCCGGCGGACCAACCAGCCCCAGCATTTT.

CDR3 loop: CASSGPGTLPYEQYF. CDR3 sequence (DNA): TGTGCCAGCAGCGGCCCCGGGACTCTTCCCTACGAGCAGTACTTC. This sequence joins TRBV12-3 or TRBV12-4 and TRBJ2-7, with a possible D match to TRBD2 (6 bases). The CDR3 extends over 15 amino acids. Trimming pared 6 bases from V and 2 bases from J, leaving 17 bases between.

This clonotype occurred many times. This chain connects TRBV27 to TRBJ1-5, with D tentatively TRBD1 (5 bases). Trimming pared 0 bases from V and 1 base from J, leaving 7 bases between. The CDR3 is made up of 15 amino acids. Germline V CDR1 and CDR2: MNHEY, SMNVEV (reference sequence). In nucleotides, the CDR3 is TGTGCCAGCAGTTTATCTGGGGGGAGCAATCAGCCCCAGCATTTT. Translation gives CASSLSGGSNQPQHF.

A few counts support this clonotype. V and J are TRBV2 and TRBJ2-2, with 8 bases matching TRBD1. The CDR3 has 19 amino acids. Unmatched junction bases numbered 17, after V lost 6 bases and J lost 2 bases. CDR1 is SNHLY and CDR2 is FYNNEI in the germline V gene. The CDR3 region is CASRDTGTGALINTGELFF. The CDR3 DNA reads as TGTGCCAGCAGAGACACCGGGACAGGAGCCTTAATTAACACCGGGGAGCTGTTTTTT.

This clonotype has at least ten counts. The V and J genes are TRBV4-1 and TRBJ2-1; D may be TRBD1 (6 bases). Germline V lookup: CDR1 MGHRA, CDR2 YSYEKL. The CDR3 length is 15 residues. Trimming took 4 bases from V and 4 from J, leaving 14 bases between them. The CDR3 DNA reads TGCGCCAGCAGCCGGGATTGGGGGCTGTACAATGAGCAGTTCTTC. Translation: CASSRDWGLYNEQFF.

Details on this clonotype: A read error may account for a junction end that differs from germline. The chain is built from TRBV7-9 and TRBJ2-2, with TRBD1 identical over 9 bases. Germline lookup yields CDR1 SEHNR and CDR2 FQNEAQ (reference sequence). The CDR3 consists of 16 residues. The CDR3 DNA reads as TGTACCAGCAGCTTAGCGGAACAGGGGGCGACCGGGGAGCTGTTTTTT. It codes for CTSSLAEQGATGELFF.

The J gene is TRBJ2-5, the V gene TRBV2; TRBD1 matches 10 bases. V was clipped by 4 bases and J by 4 bases; unmatched bases: 15. Per germline, CDR1 SNHLY and CDR2 FYNNEI. The CDR3 runs 18 residues. The CDR3 protein is CASSVRDRGPRQGETQYF. Written as DNA, the CDR3 is TGTGCCAGCAGTGTCCGGGACAGGGGACCGAGACAGGGAGAGACCCAGTACTTC. Complete variable domain (other parts from reference TRBV2 and TRBJ2-5): EPEVTQTPSHQVTQMGQEVILRCVPISNHLYFYWYRQILGQKVEFLVSFYNNEISEKSEIFDDQFSVERPDGSNFTLKIRSTKLEDSAMYFCASSVRDRGPRQGETQYFGPGTRLLVL.

The chain combines TRBV20-1 with TRBJ1-6; D not resolved. This CDR3 is built from 14 residues. The germline CDR1 and CDR2 sequences are DFQATT and SNEGSKA (reference sequence). Trimming removed 6 bases at V and 3 bases at J, with 12 bases between. CDR3 region: CSAREGFYNSPLHF. The CDR3 coding sequence is TGCAGTGCGCGAGAGGGATTCTATAATTCACCCCTCCACTTT.